The next 27 T cell receptor beta chains were all read from a single sample in a study of PD-1 blockade in classical Hodgkin lymphoma. All patients relapsed after autologous stem cell transplantation, and brentuximab vedotin exposure varied. The data were produced by immunoSEQ multiplex PCR, yet TCRdb's version contains in-frame clones alone and is incomplete. This table has roughly 24,000 clones, about 82% appearing once. Source: peripheral blood mononuclear cells (PBMCs), taken before the second cycle of nivolumab. These receptors all stem from a human donor with classical Hodgkin lymphoma.

In the case of this clone: Within the sample, other DNA sequences also encode this same CDR3. The rearrangement links TRBV4-3 to TRBJ2-7, with D maybe TRBD2 (6 bases). CDR3 length: 15 amino acids. Germline CDR1 and CDR2: LGHNA and YSLEER. Trimming cost V 4 bases and J 0 bases, with 13 bases left between them. This chain's CDR3 is CASSPEEGNSYEQYF. The CDR3 nucleotides read TGCGCCAGCAGCCCAGAGGAGGGAAACTCCTACGAGCAGTACTTC.

The count of this clone is one. J is TRBJ2-3 and V is TRBV7-6; D assignment may be TRBD1 or TRBD2 (6 bases each). CDR1 and CDR2 from the germline V gene are SGHVS and FNYEAQ. V lost 5 bases, J lost 1 base, and 13 bases lay in between. This CDR3 has 15 residues. The CDR3 here is CASSPRGVGTDTQYF. The CDR3 region has the DNA TGTGCCAGCAGCCCAAGGGGGGTTGGCACAGATACGCAGTATTTT.

The V and J genes are TRBV15 and TRBJ2-7, with TRBD1 identical over 9 bases. CDR3 length: 14 amino acids. V shed 5 bases, J shed 5 bases, and the junction held 7 bases outside the gene matches. Germline CDR1 and CDR2: LNHNV and YYDKDF (reference sequence). The CDR3 bases are TGTGCCACCAGCGAGGGGAACAGGGGGCACGAGCAGTACTTC. Protein product: CATSEGNRGHEQYF.

This chain connects TRBV7-2 to TRBJ1-5; D gene ambiguous. The CDR3 runs to 13 residues. Germline CDR1 is SGHTA and CDR2 is FQGNSA. The V and J ends lost 2 bases and 4 bases respectively, with 6 bases between them. The CDR3 nucleotides are TGTGCCAGCAGCTTAAGACCGAATCAGCCCCAGCATTTT. It specifies CASSLRPNQPQHF. Full variable domain (remainder filled in from reference TRBV7-2 and TRBJ1-5): GAGVSQSPSNKVTEKGKDVELRCDPISGHTALYWYRQSLGQGLEFLIYFQGNSAPDKSGLPSDRFSAERTGGSVSTLTIQRTQQEDSAVYLCASSLRPNQPQHFGDGTRLSIL.

The chain combines TRBV4-3 with TRBJ2-7, with 8 nucleotides matching TRBD1. The CDR3 consists of 15 residues. Trimming took 0 bases from V and 2 from J; bases not matched to a gene: 3. Germline lookup yields CDR1 LGHNA and CDR2 YSLEER. CDR3 coding DNA: TGCGCCAGCAGCCAAGAAGAACAGGGGGCCTACGAGCAGTACTTC. This encodes CASSQEEQGAYEQYF.

This chain uses TRBV14 with TRBJ1-2, with a tentative D call TRBD1 (5 bases). The CDR3 runs 13 residues. Germline CDR1 SGHDN, CDR2 FVKESK. V lost 1 base and J lost 8, with 11 bases in between. This chain's CDR3 is CASSQGRELGYTF. In nucleotides, the CDR3 is TGTGCCAGCAGCCAAGGCAGGGAATTGGGCTACACCTTC.

This clone was counted only a few times. The chain couples TRBV6-5 to TRBJ2-7, with unresolved D. Germline V lookup: CDR1 MNHEY, CDR2 SVGAGI. V lost 2 bases and J lost 0, with 8 bases in between. The CDR3 extends over 14 amino acids. In DNA, the CDR3 is TGTGCCAGCAGTTACGGGTTATCCTCCTACGAGCAGTACTTC. As protein: CASSYGLSSYEQYF.

The CDR3 protein is CASSTVMNTEAFF. In DNA, the CDR3 is TGTGCCAGCAGTACAGTCATGAACACTGAAGCTTTCTTT. This chain joins TRBV2 and TRBJ1-1; D is unresolved. The CDR3 sequence is 13 residues long. V lost 5 bases, J lost 0 bases, and 7 bases lay in between. The germline V gene encodes CDR1 SNHLY and CDR2 FYNNEI.

The sample holds a few counts of this clone. The V and J genes are TRBV7-2 and TRBJ2-6, with 7 bases that match TRBD1. The CDR3 spans 17 residues. The germline gives CDR1 SGHTA, CDR2 FQGNSA. Trimming removed 4 bases from V and 0 bases from J; junction bases left unmatched: 6. The CDR3 DNA reads as TGTGCCAGCAGCTCGGGACAGTTGTTCTCTGGGGCCAACGTCCTGACTTTC. This gives the protein CASSSGQLFSGANVLTF.

This clone has just one count. This sequence joins TRBV7-3 and TRBJ2-7, with D perhaps being TRBD1 or TRBD2 (5 bases each). The CDR3 has 13 amino acids. Germline CDR1 reads SGHTA; CDR2 reads FQGTGA. V was pared by 1 base and J by 3 bases, with 7 bases between. The CDR3, as DNA: TGTGCCAGCAGCTTAATGAGGGGCTACGAGCAGTACTTC. This encodes CASSLMRGYEQYF.

This chain uses TRBV11-2 with TRBJ2-7, with D perhaps TRBD1 or TRBD2 (6 bases each). The CDR3 extends over 16 amino acids. From germline, CDR1 is SGHAT and CDR2 FQNNGV. The V end was cut by 2 bases, the J end by 2 bases, with 16 bases between. CDR3 in DNA: TGTGCCAGCAGCTTACCTCTTGAGGGGGGTCCCTACGAGCAGTACTTC. This gives the protein CASSLPLEGGPYEQYF.

The V gene is TRBV30, the J gene TRBJ1-1; D not resolved. This CDR3 spans 16 amino acids. The germline CDR1 and CDR2 sequences are GTSNPN and SVGIG (reference sequence). V gave up 2 bases and J gave up 0 bases, with 16 bases separating them. Here the CDR3 DNA reads TGTGCCTGGAGTCCGCTCATCTGGGGATTGAACACTGAAGCTTTCTTT. Protein sequence: CAWSPLIWGLNTEAFF.

V gene TRBV4-2 combines with J gene TRBJ1-2, with 7 positions matching TRBD1. With V trimmed by 2 bases and J by 8 bases, 8 bases remained unmatched. The CDR3 length is 14 residues. Germline V gives CDR1 LGHNA, CDR2 YNFKEQ. The CDR3: CASSQRTGVEGYTF. The CDR3 coding sequence is TGTGCCAGCAGCCAACGGACAGGAGTTGAGGGCTACACCTTC.

V and J are TRBV30 and TRBJ2-3, with D tentatively TRBD1 (6 bases). V was pared by 0 bases and J by 1 base, with 11 bases between. Germline-derived CDR1 and CDR2 are GTSNPN and SVGIG (reference sequence). This CDR3 has 15 residues. The CDR3 DNA sequence: TGTGCCTGGAGTGTACTAGGGGGAGGCACAGATACGCAGTATTTT. Protein: CAWSVLGGGTDTQYF.

In its sample, this clone was seen a few times. The chain uses TRBV7-9 and TRBJ2-1; D remains ambiguous. The CDR3 loop spans 10 amino acids. The V end lost 1 base, the J end lost 12 bases, and 4 bases lay between the germline ends. The germline CDR1 and CDR2 sequences are SEHNR and FQNEAQ (reference sequence). The CDR3 region is CASSLGAQFF. The CDR3 nucleotides read TGTGCCAGCAGCTTAGGGGCGCAGTTCTTC.

The V gene is TRBV4-1, the J gene TRBJ2-7, with 8 positions matching TRBD2. This CDR3 is built from 15 residues. Unmatched junction bases numbered 11, after V lost 4 bases and J lost 6 bases. Germline CDR1 MGHRA, CDR2 YSYEKL. In DNA, the CDR3 is TGCGCCAGCAGCCCGTCCCCGGGACTAGGCGGCGAGCAGTACTTC. Protein product: CASSPSPGLGGEQYF.

The V gene is TRBV5-6, the J gene TRBJ2-5; 14 bases fit TRBD2. V gave up 3 bases and J gave up 6 bases; unmatched junction bases: 7. This CDR3 contains 16 residues. CDR1 SGHDT and CDR2 YYEEEE come from the germline V gene. CDR3 DNA: TGTGCCAGCAGCTCGACTAGCGGGGGGGCAGGAAAGACCCAGTACTTC. This gives the protein CASSSTSGGAGKTQYF.

V gene TRBV10-3 combines with J gene TRBJ1-1; no clear D gene. Looked up from germline, CDR1 is ENHRY and CDR2 is SYGVKD. This CDR3 spans 12 amino acids. V was shortened by 2 bases and J by 8 bases, with 9 bases between the two germline ends. Here the CDR3 DNA reads TGTGCCATCAGTGAGCCGGGTGTGGAAGCTTTCTTT. Protein: CAISEPGVEAFF.

The chain combines TRBV19 with TRBJ1-6; the D gene is possibly TRBD1 (5 bases). The CDR3 is made up of 13 amino acids. Per the germline V gene, CDR1 is LNHDA and CDR2 is SQIVND (reference sequence). V gave up 6 bases and J gave up 7 bases, with 10 bases separating them. CDR3 protein: CASRETANSPLHF. CDR3 bases: TGTGCCAGTAGGGAGACAGCCAATTCACCCCTCCACTTT.

V usage is TRBV6-1 and J usage is TRBJ2-3; TRBD1 agrees at 10 bases. Germline CDR1 MNHNS, CDR2 SASEGT. With 5 bases clipped from V and 5 bases from J, the junction kept 7 bases outside the gene matches. This CDR3 region has 15 residues. The CDR3 DNA sequence: TGTGCCAGCAGTCAGACAGGGGGCTCTGTAGATACGCAGTATTTT. It is translated as CASSQTGGSVDTQYF.

The gene calls are TRBV19 and TRBJ2-1; 9 bases are a match to TRBD1. Germline trimming cut 6 bases from V and 9 bases from J; bases unmatched to any gene: 12. Per the germline V gene, CDR1 is LNHDA and CDR2 is SQIVND (reference sequence). This CDR3 spans 15 amino acids. Here the CDR3 DNA reads TGTGCCAGTAGCCCATGGGGACAGGGCGACACTGAGCAGTTCTTC. Amino acids: CASSPWGQGDTEQFF.

The V gene is TRBV11-2, the J gene TRBJ1-4; D is ambiguous. The CDR3 is 15 amino acids. Germline V CDR1 and CDR2: SGHAT, FQNNGV. V lost 4 bases, J lost 0 bases, and 9 bases lay in between. CDR3 in amino acids: CASSSNSATNEKLFF. The DNA for the CDR3 is TGTGCCAGCAGCTCCAACAGTGCAACTAATGAAAAACTGTTTTTT.

The chain links TRBV4-1 to TRBJ1-2; D is possibly TRBD1 (6 bases). Germline lookup yields CDR1 MGHRA and CDR2 YSYEKL. V lost 3 bases and J 5 bases, leaving 16 bases between the germline ends. The CDR3 has 15 amino acids. CDR3 nucleotides: TGCGCCAGCAGCCATTCAGGACAGCGGGAATATGGCTACACCTTC. Translating gives CASSHSGQREYGYTF.

V and J are TRBV6-5 and TRBJ2-5; no firm D call. V was pared by 0 bases and J by 6 bases, with 11 bases between. There are 14 residues in the CDR3. The germline V gene encodes CDR1 MNHEY and CDR2 SVGAGI. For the CDR3, the DNA is TGTGCCAGCAGTTACTCGCGCCTCGTGAAGACCCAGTACTTC. Translated, it gives CASSYSRLVKTQYF.

The chain uses TRBV4-3 and TRBJ2-3; TRBD2 aligns across 13 bases. The ends lost 2 bases at V and 2 bases at J; junction bases unmatched: 7. Germline V gives CDR1 LGHNA, CDR2 YSLEER. The CDR3 runs to 18 residues. This CDR3 is CASSQTSGGALPTDTQYF. CDR3 DNA: TGCGCCAGCAGCCAAACTAGCGGGGGGGCCCTCCCCACAGATACGCAGTATTTT.

This chain uses TRBV6-5 with TRBJ2-2, with 9 positions matching TRBD1. Losses at the gene ends were 0 bases for V and 4 bases for J; bases not matched to a gene: 3. Germline V gene lookup returns CDR1 MNHEY and CDR2 SVGAGI. CDR3 length equals 16 residues. CDR3 DNA sequence: TGTGCCAGCAGTTACTCGTACAGGGGGCGCACCGGGGAGCTGTTTTTT. Protein sequence: CASSYSYRGRTGELFF.

This chain uses TRBV5-4 with TRBJ2-3, with D unclear. The CDR3 loop spans 13 amino acids. The germline CDR1 and CDR2 sequences are SGHNT and YYREEE (reference sequence). V was trimmed by 4 bases and J by 0 bases, leaving 6 bases between them. The CDR3 protein is CASSQASTDTQYF. The CDR3 DNA is TGTGCCAGCAGCCAAGCTAGCACAGATACGCAGTATTTT.